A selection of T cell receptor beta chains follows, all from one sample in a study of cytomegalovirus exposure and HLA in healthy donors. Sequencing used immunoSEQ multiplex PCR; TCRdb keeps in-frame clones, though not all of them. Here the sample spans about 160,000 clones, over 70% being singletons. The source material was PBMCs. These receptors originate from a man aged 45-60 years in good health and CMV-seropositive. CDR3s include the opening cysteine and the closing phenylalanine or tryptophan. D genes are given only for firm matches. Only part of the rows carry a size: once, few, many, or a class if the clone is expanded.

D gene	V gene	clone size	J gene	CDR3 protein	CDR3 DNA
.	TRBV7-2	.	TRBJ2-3	CASGGDTQYF	TGTGCTTCGGGTGGAGATACGCAGTATTTT
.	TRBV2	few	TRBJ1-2	CASIRGSGYTF	TGTGCCAGCATCCGCGGGTCCGGCTACACCTTC
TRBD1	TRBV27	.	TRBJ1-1	CASSPRQGRETEAFF	TGTGCCAGCAGTCCTAGACAGGGGCGGGAGACTGAAGCTTTCTTT
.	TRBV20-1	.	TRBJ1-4	CGAGFVEKLFF	TGTGGCGCGGGGTTCGTCGAAAAACTGTTTTTT
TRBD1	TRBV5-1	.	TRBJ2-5	CASSSGQGPLFQETQYF	TGCGCCAGCAGCTCGGGACAGGGCCCCCTGTTCCAAGAGACCCAGTACTTC
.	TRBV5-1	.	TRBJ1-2	CASGQGDNYGYTF	TGCGCCAGCGGACAAGGGGATAACTATGGCTACACCTTC
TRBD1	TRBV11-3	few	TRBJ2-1	CASSLGGTGGHNEQFF	TGTGCCAGCAGCTTAGGCGGGACAGGGGGACACAATGAGCAGTTCTTC
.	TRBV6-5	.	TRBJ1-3	CASSLRRDTNTIYF	TGTGCCAGCAGTTTAAGAAGGGACACAAACACCATATATTTT
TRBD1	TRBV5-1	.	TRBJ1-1	CASSLAPGQENEAFF	TGCGCCAGCAGCTTGGCCCCGGGACAGGAAAACGAAGCTTTCTTT
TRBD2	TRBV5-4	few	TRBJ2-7	CASSLAAGDYEQYF	TGTGCCAGCAGCTTGGCAGCGGGAGATTACGAGCAGTACTTC
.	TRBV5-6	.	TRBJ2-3	CASSLWQGEDTQYF	TGTGCCAGCAGCTTGTGGCAGGGCGAAGATACGCAGTATTTT
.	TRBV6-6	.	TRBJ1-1	CASSPQGTEAFF	TGTGCCAGCAGTCCACAGGGAACTGAAGCTTTCTTT
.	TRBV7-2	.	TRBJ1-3	CASSLAGGYGNTIYF	TGTGCCAGCAGCTTAGCGGGGGGTTACGGAAACACCATATATTTT
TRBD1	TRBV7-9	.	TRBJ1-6	CATYPGTAYNSPLHF	TGTGCCACCTACCCCGGGACAGCCTATAATTCACCCCTCCACTTT
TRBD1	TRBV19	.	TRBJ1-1	CASSRTSGGGTEAFF	TGTGCCAGTAGTCGAACTTCAGGGGGAGGCACTGAAGCTTTCTTT
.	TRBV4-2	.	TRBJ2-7	CASSQGGKTYEQYF	TGTGCCAGCAGCCAAGGCGGGAAAACCTACGAGCAGTACTTC
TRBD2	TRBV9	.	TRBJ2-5	CASSVGLAEEGFGETQYF	TGTGCCAGCAGCGTAGGACTAGCGGAGGAGGGTTTTGGAGAGACCCAGTACTTC
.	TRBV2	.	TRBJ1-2	CASRRGGDYGYTF	TGTGCCAGCAGACGGGGAGGGGACTATGGCTACACCTTC
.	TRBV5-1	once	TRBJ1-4	CASSLGAPWETNEKLFF	TGCGCCAGCAGCTTGGGGGCCCCCTGGGAGACTAATGAAAAACTGTTTTTT
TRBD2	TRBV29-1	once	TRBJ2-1	CSALGLAGSSYNEQFF	TGCAGCGCCTTGGGGTTAGCGGGGAGCTCCTACAATGAGCAGTTCTTC
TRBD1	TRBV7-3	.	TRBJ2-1	CASRSTGGSYNEQFF	TGTGCCAGCAGGTCCACAGGGGGCTCCTACAATGAGCAGTTCTTC
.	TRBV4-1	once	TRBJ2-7	CASSQEFRGAYEQYF	TGCGCCAGCAGCCAAGAATTTCGGGGGGCATACGAGCAGTACTTC
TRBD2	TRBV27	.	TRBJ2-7	CASSSRLADSSYEQYF	TGTGCCAGCAGTTCCAGACTAGCGGACAGCTCCTACGAGCAGTACTTC
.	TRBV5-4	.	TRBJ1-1	CASSSPKQGEAFF	TGTGCCAGCAGCTCCCCCAAACAGGGTGAAGCTTTCTTT
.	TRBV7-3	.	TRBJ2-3	CASGTGGLGDTQYF	TGTGCCAGCGGCACAGGTGGGCTTGGAGATACGCAGTATTTT
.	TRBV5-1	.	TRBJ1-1	CASSLAGGANTEAFF	TGCGCCAGCAGCTTGGCCGGGGGGGCTAACACTGAAGCTTTCTTT
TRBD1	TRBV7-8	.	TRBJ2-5	CASSRDREETQYF	TGTGCCAGCAGCCGGGACAGGGAGGAGACCCAGTACTTC
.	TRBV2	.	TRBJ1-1	CASSDRVLTEAFF	TGTGCCAGCAGTGACAGGGTGCTCACTGAAGCTTTCTTT
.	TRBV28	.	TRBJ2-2	CASSFRQTTGELFF	TGTGCCAGCAGTTTCCGACAGACTACCGGGGAGCTGTTTTTT
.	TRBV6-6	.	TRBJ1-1	CASSYSGDYTEAFF	TGTGCCAGCAGTTACTCAGGGGATTACACTGAAGCTTTCTTT
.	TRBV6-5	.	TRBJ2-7	CASRTWSSYEQYF	TGTGCCAGCCGCACTTGGTCCTCCTACGAGCAGTACTTC
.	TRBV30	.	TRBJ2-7	CAWSTTRNYEQYF	TGTGCCTGGAGTACGACTAGGAACTACGAGCAGTACTTC
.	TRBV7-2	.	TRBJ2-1	CASRQRPYSYNEQFF	TGTGCCAGCAGACAGAGACCTTACTCCTACAATGAGCAGTTCTTC
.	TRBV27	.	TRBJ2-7	CASSLFTGRSEQYF	TGTGCCAGCAGTTTATTTACAGGGCGAAGTGAGCAGTACTTC
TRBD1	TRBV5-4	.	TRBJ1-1	CASSTPGQGVNTEAFF	TGTGCCAGCAGCACCCCGGGACAGGGGGTGAACACTGAAGCTTTCTTT
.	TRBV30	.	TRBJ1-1	CAWRHYQNTEAFF	TGTGCCTGGAGGCACTATCAGAACACTGAAGCTTTCTTT
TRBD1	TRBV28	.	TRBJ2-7	CASRKPGTAYEQYF	TGTGCCAGCAGGAAACCCGGGACAGCCTACGAGCAGTACTTC
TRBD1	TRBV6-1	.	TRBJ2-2	CASTGGPLNTGELFF	TGTGCCAGCACAGGGGGCCCCTTGAACACCGGGGAGCTGTTTTTT
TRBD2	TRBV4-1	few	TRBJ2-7	CASSQEGGRTTPFEQYF	TGCGCCAGCAGCCAAGAGGGGGGGAGGACCACCCCTTTCGAGCAGTACTTC
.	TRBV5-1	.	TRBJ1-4	CASSFGGTNEKLFF	TGCGCCAGCAGCTTTGGGGGGACTAATGAAAAACTGTTTTTT
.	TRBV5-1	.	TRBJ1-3	CASSGTVSTGFGNTIYF	TGCGCCAGCAGCGGCACGGTATCAACAGGGTTTGGAAACACCATATATTTT
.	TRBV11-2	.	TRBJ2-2	CASSFSLISANTGELFF	TGTGCCAGCAGCTTTAGCCTTATTAGCGCGAACACCGGGGAGCTGTTTTTT
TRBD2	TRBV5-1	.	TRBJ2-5	CASSGTSALQETQYF	TGCGCCAGCAGCGGGACTAGCGCACTCCAAGAGACCCAGTACTTC
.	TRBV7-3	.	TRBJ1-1	CASSPGANTEAFF	TGTGCCAGCAGCCCAGGGGCAAATACTGAAGCTTTCTTT
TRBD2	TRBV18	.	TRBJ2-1	CASSTGTSLEEQFF	TGTGCCAGCTCTACTGGGACTAGCCTTGAGGAGCAGTTCTTC
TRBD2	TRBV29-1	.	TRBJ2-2	CSVSRLAGASNTGELFF	TGCAGCGTTTCCAGACTAGCGGGAGCCTCGAACACCGGGGAGCTGTTTTTT
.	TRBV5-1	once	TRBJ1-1	CASSLDTGNTEAFF	TGCGCCAGCAGCTTGGACACGGGGAACACTGAAGCTTTCTTT
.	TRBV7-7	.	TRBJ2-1	CAIRPSTNEQFF	TGTGCTATACGTCCCAGTACCAATGAGCAGTTCTTC
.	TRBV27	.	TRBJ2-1	CASSLATTYNEQFF	TGTGCCAGCAGCCTAGCGACTACCTACAATGAGCAGTTCTTC
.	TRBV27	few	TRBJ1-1	CASRITNSGATEAFF	TGTGCCAGCAGGATTACCAACTCAGGGGCCACTGAAGCTTTCTTT
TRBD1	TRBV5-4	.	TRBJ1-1	CASSFPDRGGTEAFF	TGTGCCAGCAGCTTTCCGGACAGGGGAGGCACTGAAGCTTTCTTT
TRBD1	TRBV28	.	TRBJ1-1	CASSWGGQGLMNTEAFF	TGTGCCAGCAGTTGGGGGGGACAGGGGCTTATGAACACTGAAGCTTTCTTT
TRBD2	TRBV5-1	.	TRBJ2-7	CASSPGGGRTVEQYF	TGCGCCAGCAGCCCGGGGGGGGGCAGAACAGTCGAGCAGTACTTC
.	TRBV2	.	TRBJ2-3	CASSGGTDTQYF	TGTGCCAGCAGCGGGGGCACAGATACGCAGTATTTT
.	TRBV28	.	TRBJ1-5	CASSAGENQPQHF	TGTGCCAGCAGTGCAGGGGAGAATCAGCCCCAGCATTTT
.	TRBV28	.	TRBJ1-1	CASSFVRSAGLAFF	TGTGCCAGCAGTTTCGTAAGGTCGGCAGGGCTCGCTTTCTTT